This T cell receptor (beta chain) derives from a study of blood T cell repertoires in COVID-19. Study context: Acute and convalescent COVID-19 specimens originated in the United States, Italy and Spain. T cells, B-cell-depleted T cells, or PBMCs provided the cDNA or gDNA that served as material.

Study processing details: Cell counts per sample came from amplifying reference gene primers. The table came from immunoSEQ multiplex PCR; TCRdb's copy has only in-frame clones and leaves some out. D and trimming come from the DNA, and the V and J calls and clone size come from that table. The sample holds some 270,000 clones, roughly 91% seen once. The germline CDR1 and CDR2 sequences are MDHEN and SYDVKM. CDR3 length: 13 residues. The ends were cut back, 7 bases at V and 3 bases at J, with 12 bases in the middle. Sequenced input: peripheral blood. This chain uses TRBV28 with TRBJ1-1; no definite D call. The TCR comes from a man younger than 40 with acute or convalescent COVID-19. Here the CDR3 reads CASTRAGDTEAFF. As DNA, the CDR3 is TGTGCCAGCACCCGCGCCGGGGACACTGAAGCTTTCTTT.